These 2 T cell receptor beta chains came from one sample sequenced in a study of cytomegalovirus exposure and HLA in healthy donors. The PCR contained 60 Vbeta and 13 Jbeta primers. Clones were read by immunoSEQ multiplex PCR, and TCRdb kept only the in-frame ones, dropping some. The sample lists over 150,000 clones, about 80% seen once, with around 3.4% in the top ten. Sequencing used PBMCs. The receptors derive from a man younger than 40 in good health and CMV-seropositive.

The chain combines TRBV12-5 with TRBJ2-5; 8 positions agree with TRBD2. The germline V gene has CDR1 LGHNT and CDR2 FRNRAP. CDR3 length: 14 amino acids. With 7 bases clipped from V and 5 bases from J, the junction kept 9 bases outside the gene matches. Here the CDR3 DNA reads TGTGCTAGTGCCGGCGGGGGGCTAGGTGAGACCCAGTACTTC. This gives the protein CASAGGGLGETQYF.

The chain has TRBV5-1 and TRBJ2-5; D is possibly TRBD1 (6 bases). The CDR3 loop spans 16 amino acids. CDR1 is SGHRS and CDR2 is YFSETQ in the germline V gene. With 0 bases removed from V and 6 bases from J, the gap between germline ends came to 18 bases. The CDR3 is CASSLALSGAGQTQYF. In nucleotides, the CDR3 is TGCGCCAGCAGCTTGGCCCTGTCAGGGGCTGGGCAGACCCAGTACTTC.